The 21 T cell receptor beta chains below all came from one sample that was sequenced in a study of siplizumab effects on memory and regulatory T cells. The data were produced by immunoSEQ multiplex PCR, yet TCRdb's version contains in-frame clones alone and is incomplete. Of under 70,000 clones listed, 70% to 85% are singletons. The sample taken for sequencing was memory CD4+ T cells sorted from blood. These receptors were obtained from a human donor in good health.

The chain combines TRBV9 with TRBJ2-5; 9 bases map to TRBD1. V was pared by 2 bases and J by 1 base, with 6 bases of the junction left unmatched. The germline gives CDR1 SGDLS, CDR2 YYNGEE. The CDR3 consists of 16 residues. For the CDR3, the DNA is TGTGCCAGCAGCGTCCTGACAGGGGGTATCCAAGAGACCCAGTACTTC. Amino acids: CASSVLTGGIQETQYF.

V and J are TRBV6-6 and TRBJ1-1; D might be TRBD1 (5 bases). The V end lost 4 bases, the J end lost 5 bases, and 14 bases lay between the germline ends. CDR3 length: 14 amino acids. Germline CDR1 reads MNHNY; CDR2 reads SVGAGI (reference sequence). The CDR3 reads CASSSMGGWTEAFF. CDR3 coding DNA: TGTGCCAGCAGTTCTATGGGGGGTTGGACTGAAGCTTTCTTT.

V usage is TRBV21-1 and J usage is TRBJ1-1; the table assigns TRBD1, which was not confirmed against the DNA. TRBV21-1 is classified as a pseudogene. This CDR3 is 16 amino acids long. In nucleotides, the CDR3 is TGTGCCAGCAGCCCCGTTCTTGCAGGGACAGACACTGAAGCTTTCTTT. This sequence encodes CASSPVLAGTDTEAFF.

To note about this clone: At one end, the junction sequence differs from germline, possibly due to a read error. The rearrangement uses TRBV6-1 and TRBJ2-7, with 8 bases that match TRBD1. This CDR3 contains 10 residues. Germline CDR1 reads MNHNS; CDR2 reads SASEGT. The DNA of the CDR3 is TGTGCCAGCAGTGAAGACAGGGGGGTATTC. Its translation: CASSEDRGVF.

The rearrangement joins TRBV18 to TRBJ1-5, with D hard to call. V lost 5 bases, J lost 4 bases, and 21 bases lay in between. The CDR3 covers 17 residues. In germline, CDR1 is KGHSH, CDR2 LQKENI. CDR3 loop: CASSLASGIVLNQPQHF. DNA for the CDR3: TGTGCCAGCTCATTAGCCAGCGGGATTGTCTTAAATCAGCCCCAGCATTTT. The full variable domain, with the rest looked up from reference TRBV18 and TRBJ1-5, is NAGVMQNPRHLVRRRGQEARLRCSPMKGHSHVYWYRQLPEEGLKFMVYLQKENIIDESGMPKERFSAEFPKEGPSILRIQQVVRGDSAAYFCASSLASGIVLNQPQHFGDGTRLSIL.

This clone is categorized as medium-sized. The chain joins TRBV6-4 to TRBJ2-7; 15 bases map to TRBD2. Trimming removed 0 bases from V and 3 bases from J; junction bases left unmatched: 0. The CDR3 sequence is 16 residues long. Per germline, CDR1 MRHNA and CDR2 SNTAGT. CDR3 sequence: CASSDSGLAGGYEQYF. The CDR3 DNA reads as TGTGCCAGCAGTGACTCGGGACTAGCGGGGGGCTACGAGCAGTACTTC.

The chain employs TRBV4-2 and TRBJ2-2; 9 nucleotides align to TRBD2. The CDR3 length is 17 residues. The junction had 8 bases not matched to a gene; V was cut back by 0 bases and J by 6 bases. The germline CDR1 and CDR2 sequences are LGHNA and YNFKEQ. CDR3 coding DNA: TGTGCCAGCAGCCAAGATGTACGCGGGGGGGCCGCCGGGGAGCTGTTTTTT. It encodes CASSQDVRGGAAGELFF.

This clone has a single count. The chain combines TRBV9 with TRBJ2-2; tentatively, D is TRBD1 or TRBD2 (5 bases each). V was shortened by 0 bases and J by 1 base, with 13 bases between the two germline ends. Germline loops: CDR1 SGDLS, CDR2 YYNGEE. The CDR3 spans 17 residues. The DNA of the CDR3 is TGTGCCAGCAGCGTAGGTTTAGTGGGGGTGAACACCGGGGAGCTGTTTTTT. Its translation: CASSVGLVGVNTGELFF.

This clone was counted a few times. The chain has TRBV2 and TRBJ2-5; no reliable D call. The V gene lost 2 bases and the J gene lost 7 bases, with 11 bases spanning the gap. Germline V gene data show CDR1 as SNHLY and CDR2 as FYNNEI. CDR3 size: 13 residues. CDR3 in DNA: TGTGCCAGCAGTGAAAATGGCCAGTGGACCCAGTACTTC. Translating it yields CASSENGQWTQYF.

The CDR3 sequence is CAIYGGDYEQYF. CDR3 nucleotides: TGTGCCATATACGGAGGTGACTACGAGCAGTACTTC. This chain links TRBV19 with TRBJ2-7; maybe TRBD2 (5 bases). V dropped 10 bases and J dropped 3 bases, with 13 bases sitting between them. CDR1 is LNHDA, CDR2 SQIVND, per germline (reference sequence). CDR3 length: 12 amino acids. The variable domain in full, completed from reference TRBV19 and TRBJ2-7, reads DGGITQSPKYLFRKEGQNVTLSCEQNLNHDAMYWYRQDPGQGLRLIYYSQIVNDFQKGDIAEGYSVSREKKESFPLTVTSAQKNPTAFYLCAIYGGDYEQYFGPGTRLTVT.

The CDR3 region is CASSVQQGVTGELFF. The CDR3 DNA sequence: TGTGCCAGCAGCGTCCAACAGGGGGTCACCGGGGAGCTGTTTTTT. The rearrangement joins TRBV9 to TRBJ2-2; 8 bases map to TRBD1. Germline CDR1 is SGDLS and CDR2 is YYNGEE. The CDR3 loop spans 15 amino acids. The junction had 4 bases not matched to a gene; V was cut back by 2 bases and J by 4 bases. Based on the CDR3 plus reference TRBV9 and TRBJ2-2, the full variable domain is DSGVTQTPKHLITATGQRVTLRCSPRSGDLSVYWYQQSLDQGLQFLIQYYNGEERAKGNILERFSAQQFPDLHSELNLSSLELGDSALYFCASSVQQGVTGELFFGEGSRLTVL.

The chain carries TRBV5-1 and TRBJ2-5, with TRBD1 as a possible D gene (6 bases). Germline CDR1 SGHRS, CDR2 YFSETQ. CDR3 length: 14 residues. Trimming pared 3 bases from V and 3 bases from J, leaving 12 bases between. DNA of the CDR3: TGCGCCAGCAGCTGGGGACCAGGGGAAGAGACCCAGTACTTC. Protein: CASSWGPGEETQYF.

Only one count was recorded for this clone. The rearrangement joins TRBV6-5 to TRBJ2-3; 7 nucleotides line up with TRBD1. Losses at the gene ends were 6 bases for V and 2 bases for J; bases not matched to a gene: 5. CDR1 is MNHEY and CDR2 is SVGAGI in the germline V gene. The CDR3 totals 14 residues. In nucleotides, the CDR3 is TGTGCCAGCAGACGGGACAGTTTCACAGATACGCAGTATTTT. Amino acid sequence: CASRRDSFTDTQYF.

The CDR3 sequence is CASSQGLVELAYEQYF. The DNA of the CDR3 is TGCGCCAGCAGCCAGGGACTAGTCGAGCTGGCGTACGAGCAGTACTTC. V usage is TRBV4-3 and J usage is TRBJ2-7; 8 bases line up with TRBD2. The CDR3 spans 16 residues. V lost 3 bases and J lost 4; bases outside the gene matches: 11. Germline V lookup: CDR1 LGHNA, CDR2 YSLEER.

The genes are TRBV11-2 and TRBJ2-2; tentatively, D is TRBD2 (7 bases). The V gene's germline CDR1 is SGHAT and CDR2 FQNNGV. This CDR3 contains 17 residues. Trimming cost V 10 bases and J 2 bases, with 23 bases left between them. Written as DNA, the CDR3 is TGTGCCACCATCGGTGAGGGGGGGGCCCTTAACACCGGGGAGCTGTTTTTT. As protein: CATIGEGGALNTGELFF.

The gene calls are TRBV6-1 and TRBJ1-5; no firm D call. The CDR3 is made up of 12 amino acids. Germline assignment: CDR1 MNHNS and CDR2 SASEGT. Deletions cut 7 bases from V and 0 bases from J, with 4 bases between. CDR3 in DNA: TGTGCCAGCAAGTATAGCAATCAGCCCCAGCATTTT. Its protein is CASKYSNQPQHF.

CDR3 protein: CASSPQGKMNTEAFF. The CDR3 DNA is TGTGCCAGCAGTCCCCAGGGGAAAATGAACACTGAAGCTTTCTTT. The V gene is TRBV28, the J gene TRBJ1-1, with a possible D match to TRBD1 (6 bases). CDR1 MDHEN and CDR2 SYDVKM come from the germline V gene. Trimming stripped 5 bases from V and 0 bases from J, with 13 bases between. This CDR3 is built from 15 residues. Complete variable domain (other parts from reference TRBV28 and TRBJ1-1): DVKVTQSSRYLVKRTGEKVFLECVQDMDHENMFWYRQDPGLGLRLIYFSYDVKMKEKGDIPEGYSVSREKKERFSLILESASTNQTSMYLCASSPQGKMNTEAFFGQGTRLTVV.

This clone has only a few counts. CDR3 coding DNA: TGCGCCAGCAGCCTACAGGGGGATCGGACTGAAGCTTTCTTT. Residues: CASSLQGDRTEAFF. V usage is TRBV5-1 and J usage is TRBJ1-1; TRBD1 matches at 8 bases. This CDR3 contains 14 residues. Per germline, CDR1 SGHRS and CDR2 YFSETQ. With V trimmed by 4 bases and J by 5 bases, 7 bases remained unmatched.

V and J are TRBV7-9 and TRBJ2-3; D unresolved. V was pared by 1 base and J by 5 bases, with 16 bases between. In germline, CDR1 is SEHNR, CDR2 FQNEAQ (reference sequence). The CDR3 covers 16 residues. This CDR3 reads CASSLVLSAPVDTQYF. CDR3 in DNA: TGTGCCAGCAGCTTAGTACTTTCTGCCCCAGTAGATACGCAGTATTTT.

The chain couples TRBV11-2 to TRBJ2-5; 15 bases agree with TRBD2. CDR1 SGHAT and CDR2 FQNNGV come from the germline V gene. With V trimmed by 5 bases and J by 5 bases, 9 bases remained unmatched. The length of the CDR3 is 17 residues. CDR3 bases: TGTGCCAGCAGCCCCTCCGGACTAGCGGGGGGGTTGGAGACCCAGTACTTC. It translates to CASSPSGLAGGLETQYF.

About this clone: One end of the junction varies from germline; a read error may be responsible. This chain connects TRBV29-1 to TRBJ2-3; TRBD1 might be the D (6 bases). The CDR3 has 12 residues. Per germline, CDR1 SQVTM and CDR2 ANQGSEA. In nucleotides, the CDR3 is TGTGCGAAGGGGGTTAGCACAGATACGCAGTATTTT. Protein: CAKGVSTDTQYF.